This T cell receptor (beta chain) was sequenced for a study of shared clonotypes between healthy human individuals. Findings of the study overall: What limited the represented genetic and exposure-history diversity was the small number of donors. Sequencing depth was a factor that was expected to affect clonotype sharing among donors.

Investigators spread the genomic DNA of each subset evenly over several immunoSEQ plates. The method was immunoSEQ multiplex PCR; TCRdb's version includes in-frame clones alone and lacks a portion of them. In the table there are some 500,000 clones, 90% to 96% of which are singletons. This clone was picked up a small number of times. Its antigen remains unknown. Germline V lookup: CDR1 MDHEN, CDR2 SYDVKM. The CDR3 loop spans 13 amino acids. V was trimmed by 8 bases and J by 3 bases, leaving 14 bases between them. All participating donors were Caucasian adults from Nashville, Tennessee. The source is a woman aged 25-40 years in good health. The specimen was naive CD4+ T cells sorted from blood. Documented subset: CD45RA+ positively selected. V usage is TRBV28 and J usage is TRBJ2-7, with D possibly being TRBD1 (5 bases). As DNA, the CDR3 is TGTGCCAGCCGGTCGGGCCAGGGCTACGAGCAGTACTTC. This encodes CASRSGQGYEQYF.